This T cell receptor beta chain was recovered during a study of T cell repertoires in cytomegalovirus infection. In the case of this clonotype: Its antigen is still unknown.

From germline, CDR1 is SEHNR and CDR2 FQNEAQ (reference sequence). There are 17 residues in the CDR3. V lost 3 bases, J lost 1 base, and 10 bases stayed unmatched. Study results and caveats: Carriers of CMV and the relevant HLA type were discriminated by public TCR beta frequency.

MiXCR, applied by TCRdb to the reads, yields one record per CDR3 protein. This sample has around 78,000 distinct CDR3 sequences, with approximately 42% found just once. Specimen: CD8+ T cells from cultured PBMCs, collected from culture after CMV antigen stimulation. This chain connects TRBV7-9 to TRBJ2-3; 7 bases fit TRBD2. The TCR sequence derives from a human donor in good health (CMV status not recorded). Some clones in this sample may be carry-over from other donors' samples. CDR3 loop: CASSLPRRGGGTDTQYF. CDR3 DNA sequence: TGTGCCAGCAGCTTGCCCAGACGGGGAGGGGGCACAGATACGCAGTATTTT.